Listed below are T cell receptor beta chains from one sample, sequenced in a study of T cell responses to AZD1222 COVID-19 vaccine. The repertoire was sequenced with immunoSEQ multiplex PCR; TCRdb's copy has only in-frame clones and lacks some. This table holds 110,000 or so clones, 89% found once. The sample consisted of peripheral blood, taken 28 days after the second AZD1222 dose. Receptors were obtained from an adult who received the AZD1222 COVID-19 vaccine. The CDR3 runs from the conserved cysteine through the conserved F or W. D genes are given only for firm matches. The listing skips clone size in some rows; elsewhere it reads once, few, many or a size class.

V	size	J	D	CDR3	DNA
TRBV2	NA	TRBJ2-2	NA	CASREASNTGELFF	TGTGCCAGCAGGGAGGCTTCGAACACCGGGGAGCTGTTTTTT
TRBV18	NA	TRBJ1-4	NA	CASSRENGGEKLFF	TGTGCCAGCTCTCGGGAGAACGGGGGAGAAAAACTGTTTTTT
TRBV19	once	TRBJ1-1	NA	CASSIGLSWGRNTEAFF	TGTGCCAGTAGTATAGGCCTCTCCTGGGGGCGGAACACTGAAGCTTTCTTT
TRBV10-3	NA	TRBJ1-3	TRBD1	CANQGATGNTIYF	TGTGCCAACCAGGGGGCGACTGGAAACACCATATATTTT
TRBV5-1	NA	TRBJ2-3	TRBD2	CASSGTASGSTDTQYF	TGCGCCAGCAGCGGGACGGCTAGCGGCAGCACAGATACGCAGTATTTT
TRBV7-2	NA	TRBJ2-7	TRBD2	CASSSSGTSSYEQYF	TGTGCCAGCAGCTCGTCCGGGACTAGCTCATACGAGCAGTACTTC
TRBV6-6	NA	TRBJ2-7	NA	CASSYSTGTGKHEQYF	TGTGCCAGCAGTTACTCGACCGGGACTGGAAAACACGAGCAGTACTTC
TRBV6-1	NA	TRBJ1-2	NA	CASSEVAGNGYTF	TGTGCCAGCAGTGAAGTGGCGGGGAATGGCTACACCTTC
TRBV7-2	NA	TRBJ2-7	TRBD2	CASSAGLAGVYEQYF	TGTGCCAGCAGCGCCGGACTAGCGGGAGTATACGAGCAGTACTTC
TRBV18	NA	TRBJ2-5	NA	CASSPTFQETQYF	TGTGCCAGCTCACCAACATTTCAAGAGACCCAGTACTTC
TRBV14	NA	TRBJ1-1	NA	CASKGGQGTEAFF	TGTGCCAGCAAAGGTGGGCAGGGCACTGAAGCTTTCTTT
TRBV6-4	NA	TRBJ2-1	NA	CASREDSSYNEQFF	TGTGCCAGCAGAGAGGACAGCTCCTACAATGAGCAGTTCTTC
TRBV9	NA	TRBJ1-6	TRBD1	CASSRDRASPLHF	TGTGCCAGCAGCAGAGACAGGGCCTCACCCCTCCACTTT
TRBV7-9	NA	TRBJ2-7	NA	CASSPTGRYEQYF	TGTGCCAGCAGCCCCACAGGGAGGTACGAGCAGTACTTC
TRBV29-1	NA	TRBJ2-5	NA	CSAKRGLGETQYF	TGCAGCGCCAAAAGGGGGTTGGGGGAGACCCAGTACTTC
TRBV19	NA	TRBJ2-6	NA	CASSRAPTGTQSGANVLTF	TGTGCCAGTAGTAGGGCCCCGACAGGAACCCAATCTGGGGCCAACGTCCTGACTTTC
TRBV18	NA	TRBJ2-3	NA	CASSRSRGETDTQYF	TGTGCCAGCTCACGAAGCAGGGGCGAGACAGATACGCAGTATTTT
TRBV7-8	NA	TRBJ1-1	NA	CASSFRQGLEAFF	TGTGCCAGCAGCTTCCGGCAGGGGCTAGAAGCTTTCTTT
TRBV5-4	NA	TRBJ2-2	NA	CASSPLFSNTGELFF	TGTGCCAGCAGCCCCCTGTTCTCGAACACCGGGGAGCTGTTTTTT
TRBV9	NA	TRBJ2-5	NA	CASSVGAQETQYF	TGTGCCAGCAGCGTGGGGGCCCAAGAGACCCAGTACTTC
TRBV6-5	NA	TRBJ2-1	NA	CACIRGEPQTNEQFF	TGTGCCTGCATAAGGGGGGAACCCCAAACAAATGAGCAGTTCTTC
TRBV30	NA	TRBJ2-7	NA	CAWSVNLSYEQYF	TGTGCCTGGAGTGTTAACCTCTCCTACGAGCAGTACTTC
TRBV27	NA	TRBJ2-1	NA	CASSLGAYNEQFF	TGTGCCAGCAGTTTAGGGGCTTACAATGAGCAGTTCTTC
TRBV27	NA	TRBJ2-7	NA	CASSLSAGTEQYF	TGTGCCAGCAGTTTATCGGCAGGGACCGAGCAGTACTTC
TRBV5-8	NA	TRBJ1-5	NA	CASSLWEGPQHF	TGTGCCAGCAGCTTGTGGGAGGGACCCCAGCATTTT
TRBV7-9	NA	TRBJ2-5	TRBD2	CASSPETSLETQYF	TGTGCCAGCAGCCCCGAGACTAGCTTGGAGACCCAGTACTTC
TRBV6-5	NA	TRBJ1-2	TRBD1	CASSSDRGTDYGYTF	TGTGCCAGCAGCTCAGACAGGGGCACGGACTATGGCTACACCTTC
TRBV7-2	once	TRBJ2-2	NA	CASSLRGGVAGELFF	TGTGCCAGCAGCTTACGAGGGGGAGTGGCCGGGGAGCTGTTTTTT
TRBV9	NA	TRBJ2-1	TRBD2	CASSDTSGSNEQFF	TGTGCCAGCAGCGATACTAGCGGGAGCAATGAGCAGTTCTTC
TRBV28	NA	TRBJ1-5	TRBD1	CASSPGDRGSNQPQHF	TGTGCCAGCAGTCCGGGGGACAGGGGAAGCAATCAGCCCCAGCATTTT
TRBV6-5	NA	TRBJ1-6	NA	CATLTEYNSPLHF	TGTGCCACCTTGACGGAGTATAATTCACCCCTCCACTTT
TRBV15	NA	TRBJ1-6	NA	CATSSQNPNSPLHF	TGTGCCACCAGCAGCCAGAACCCAAATTCACCCCTCCACTTT
TRBV9	NA	TRBJ1-1	TRBD1	CASSPRQGATEAFF	TGTGCCAGCAGCCCGCGACAGGGGGCGACTGAAGCTTTCTTT
TRBV7-2	NA	TRBJ1-5	NA	CASSFRVGSNQPQHF	TGTGCCAGCAGCTTTAGGGTAGGGAGCAATCAGCCCCAGCATTTT
TRBV2	NA	TRBJ2-7	NA	CASSTLPGGSYEQYF	TGTGCCAGCAGTACACTACCCGGGGGCTCCTACGAGCAGTACTTC